These 29 T cell receptor beta chains originate from one sample sequenced in a study of shared clonotypes between healthy human individuals. Naivety among CD8 cells was defined by CD45RO negativity and positive CCR7 selection, thereby excluding terminally differentiated effector memory CD45RA+ cells. Profiling relied on immunoSEQ multiplex PCR, and the TCRdb table lists in-frame clones only, not all of them. The sample records over 2,000,000 clones, about 93% being singletons. The specimen sequenced was naive CD8+ T cells from PBMCs. Receptor source: a man aged 18 to 29 in good health. Some clones in this sample may be carry-over from other donors' samples.

The chain uses TRBV27 and TRBJ1-1; D gene unclear. Trimming removed 2 bases from V and 0 bases from J, with 16 bases in between. The length of the CDR3 is 17 residues. Germline loops: CDR1 MNHEY, CDR2 SMNVEV (reference sequence). The CDR3, as DNA: TGTGCCAGCAGTTTACTTGGGCCAGTCCAAATGAACACTGAAGCTTTCTTT. Its translation is CASSLLGPVQMNTEAFF.

J is TRBJ2-7 and V is TRBV5-1; a possible D gene is TRBD1 (5 bases). Germline-derived CDR1 and CDR2 are SGHRS and YFSETQ. Trimming cost V 0 bases and J 1 base, with 17 bases left between them. The CDR3 is 17 amino acids. CDR3 DNA sequence: TGCGCCAGCAGCTTGGTGGGAAAACAGGATCTTTCCTACGAGCAGTACTTC. Protein sequence: CASSLVGKQDLSYEQYF.

The chain has TRBV6-1 and TRBJ1-2; a possible D gene is TRBD1 (5 bases). Germline lookup yields CDR1 MNHNS and CDR2 SASEGT. Trimming shortened V by 3 bases and J by 5 bases, and 13 bases separated the two germline ends. This CDR3 is built from 14 residues. The CDR3 coding sequence is TGTGCCAGCAGTGAGACGAGGGGCCAGTATGGCTACACCTTC. Translated: CASSETRGQYGYTF.

This chain connects TRBV28 to TRBJ1-4; possible D gene TRBD1, 6 bases. The germline V and J ends were trimmed by 5 bases and 1 base, with 14 bases remaining between them. This CDR3 contains 16 residues. Germline V gene data show CDR1 as MDHEN and CDR2 as SYDVKM. The CDR3 is CASSPELDRTNEKLFF. The CDR3 DNA sequence: TGTGCCAGCAGTCCGGAGCTGGACAGAACTAATGAAAAACTGTTTTTT. Using reference TRBV28 and TRBJ1-4 for the parts outside the CDR3, the full variable domain is DVKVTQSSRYLVKRTGEKVFLECVQDMDHENMFWYRQDPGLGLRLIYFSYDVKMKEKGDIPEGYSVSREKKERFSLILESASTNQTSMYLCASSPELDRTNEKLFFGSGTQLSVL.

This clone was observed a single time. The V gene is TRBV28, the J gene TRBJ2-7; no clear D. Trimming shortened V by 4 bases and J by 2 bases, and 12 bases separated the two germline ends. The germline gives CDR1 MDHEN, CDR2 SYDVKM. The CDR3 loop spans 14 amino acids. CDR3 nucleotide sequence: TGTGCCAGCAGTTATCAGGCGACCACCTACGAGCAGTACTTC. Amino acids: CASSYQATTYEQYF.

The chain couples TRBV9 to TRBJ2-7, with 9 bases lining up with TRBD2. CDR1 SGDLS and CDR2 YYNGEE come from the germline V gene. There are 15 residues in the CDR3. Losses at the gene ends were 2 bases for V and 6 bases for J; bases not matched to a gene: 9. As DNA, the CDR3 is TGTGCCAGCAGCGTTGTGGGACTAGCAGGTACCGAGCAGTACTTC. Its translation is CASSVVGLAGTEQYF.

Comments on this clone: Additional DNA sequences in this sample encode the identical CDR3. CDR3 nucleotides: TGTGCCAGCAGTTTAGGAAGGGGCGCCTACAATGAGCAGTTCTTC. Translation: CASSLGRGAYNEQFF. This sequence joins TRBV28 and TRBJ2-1, with D maybe TRBD1 (5 bases). The V gene lost 2 bases and the J gene lost 2 bases, with 10 bases spanning the gap. Germline CDR1 reads MDHEN; CDR2 reads SYDVKM. The CDR3 covers 15 residues.

This chain links TRBV19 with TRBJ2-7; no clear D gene. V shed 3 bases and J shed 3 bases, with 9 bases lying between them. The V gene's germline CDR1 is LNHDA and CDR2 SQIVND (reference sequence). CDR3 length: 13 amino acids. CDR3: CASSIGAGYEQYF. The CDR3 DNA reads TGTGCCAGTAGTATTGGTGCAGGCTACGAGCAGTACTTC.

The CDR3 DNA reads TGTGCCAGCAGTGGCCGGGACAGGGGGCGGTCGGGTGAAAAACTGTTTTTT. The encoded protein is CASSGRDRGRSGEKLFF. The chain couples TRBV25-1 to TRBJ1-4, with 12 bases that match TRBD1. Losses at the gene ends were 4 bases for V and 7 bases for J; bases not matched to a gene: 10. Per germline, CDR1 MGHDK and CDR2 SYGVNS. The CDR3 length is 17 residues.

The chain has TRBV10-3 and TRBJ1-6; D is uncertain. The V end lost 3 bases, the J end lost 0 bases, and 3 bases lay between the germline ends. The CDR3 is 14 amino acids. Germline CDR1 ENHRY, CDR2 SYGVKD. The CDR3 bases are TGTGCCATCAGTGACAGCTCCTATAATTCACCCCTCCACTTT. Translation: CAISDSSYNSPLHF.

The rearrangement uses TRBV28 and TRBJ2-5; the D gene is possibly TRBD2 (6 bases). Trimming took off 7 bases at V and 0 bases at J, with 24 bases between the two ends. CDR1 and CDR2 from the germline V gene are MDHEN and SYDVKM. The CDR3 has 18 residues. The CDR3 bases are TGTGCCAGCACACCTTTTGGGGTTCTGGAGGGATACCAAGAGACCCAGTACTTC. Translated, it gives CASTPFGVLEGYQETQYF.

The rearrangement uses TRBV28 and TRBJ2-5; unclear D gene. CDR3 length: 21 residues. The V end was cut by 3 bases, the J end by 3 bases, with 32 bases between. The germline V gene encodes CDR1 MDHEN and CDR2 SYDVKM. The CDR3 is CASSLTRNRPTTSVRKETQYF. Here the CDR3 DNA reads TGTGCCAGCAGTTTGACCCGGAACAGACCCACTACCTCTGTGCGGAAAGAGACCCAGTACTTC.

Worth noting for this clone: Other DNA sequences in this sample translate to the same CDR3. The V and J genes are TRBV7-9 and TRBJ2-7; D is perhaps TRBD2 (6 bases). V gave up 5 bases and J gave up 6 bases, with 8 bases separating them. CDR1 is SEHNR and CDR2 is FQNEAQ in the germline V gene (reference sequence). This CDR3 is 11 amino acids long. CDR3 residues: CASSHGGEQYF. DNA for the CDR3: TGTGCCAGCAGCCACGGGGGCGAGCAGTACTTC.

Worth noting for this clone: The junction shows a germline mismatch at one end, possibly a read error. The V call is TRBV28, the J call TRBJ1-4; D gene uncertain. The CDR3 spans 14 residues. The germline gives CDR1 MDHEN, CDR2 SYDVKM. The CDR3 protein is CASSLLTTNEKLFF. CDR3 nucleotide sequence: TGTGCCAGCAGCTTATTAACAACTAATGAAAAACTGTTTTTT.

As concerns this clone: Distinct nucleotide sequences in the sample also encode this CDR3. The V call is TRBV29-1, the J call TRBJ2-7; perhaps TRBD2 as D (6 bases). The ends were cut back, 4 bases at V and 6 bases at J, with 10 bases in the middle. The germline V gene encodes CDR1 SQVTM and CDR2 ANQGSEA. This CDR3 contains 11 residues. For the CDR3, the DNA is TGCAGCGTTGTTCGGGGAGGCGAGCAGTACTTC. Protein: CSVVRGGEQYF.

V is TRBV20-1 and J is TRBJ1-1, with a weak D call TRBD1 (5 bases). Germline V gene lookup returns CDR1 DFQATT and CDR2 SNEGSKA (reference sequence). The CDR3 spans 10 residues. Trimming removed 6 bases from V and 6 bases from J, with 8 bases in between. CDR3 DNA: TGCAGTGCCCGGGGACCTGAAGCTTTCTTT. Protein product: CSARGPEAFF.

V usage is TRBV7-8 and J usage is TRBJ2-1; TRBD1 might be the D (6 bases). The V gene's germline CDR1 is SGHVS and CDR2 FQNEAQ. CDR3 size: 14 residues. Trimming shortened V by 3 bases and J by 2 bases, and 8 bases separated the two germline ends. The CDR3 bases are TGTGCCAGCAGCTTTTCAGGGGCCTACAATGAGCAGTTCTTC. Amino acids: CASSFSGAYNEQFF.

The chain employs TRBV29-1 and TRBJ1-1; D call uncertain. Germline V lookup: CDR1 SQVTM, CDR2 ANQGSEA. The CDR3 is 11 residues long. V lost 7 bases and J lost 7, with 13 bases in between. The CDR3 loop is CSALGIGEAFF. Here the CDR3 DNA reads TGCAGCGCTTTGGGGATTGGTGAAGCTTTCTTT.

The chain combines TRBV5-4 with TRBJ1-2; unclear D gene. Germline V gene data show CDR1 as SGHNT and CDR2 as YYREEE (reference sequence). There are 14 residues in the CDR3. Between the trimmed V and J ends, which lost 5 bases and 3 bases, there was a span of 14 bases. CDR3 sequence: CASRDGQNHYGYTF. The CDR3 DNA sequence: TGTGCCAGCAGGGACGGGCAGAACCACTATGGCTACACCTTC.

The V and J genes are TRBV5-1 and TRBJ2-7, with D perhaps matching TRBD1 or TRBD2 (5 bases each). The V gene lost 3 bases and the J gene lost 2 bases, with 9 bases spanning the gap. The CDR3 length is 13 residues. Germline CDR1 and CDR2: SGHRS and YFSETQ. The CDR3 nucleotides are TGCGCCAGCAGCTCCCGGGGCCCCTACGAGCAGTACTTC. Translation: CASSSRGPYEQYF.

The V gene is TRBV6-6, the J gene TRBJ2-3; a possible D gene is TRBD2 (5 bases). The germline V and J ends were trimmed by 1 base and 1 base, with 9 bases remaining between them. CDR1 MNHNY and CDR2 SVGAGI come from the germline V gene (reference sequence). This CDR3 is 15 amino acids long. CDR3 bases: TGTGCCAGCAGTTACTGGGGTAGCGGCACAGATACGCAGTATTTT. It translates to CASSYWGSGTDTQYF.

This clone was seen once. V usage is TRBV6-6 and J usage is TRBJ1-4, with 9 bases that match TRBD1. J lost 8 bases, V lost 4 bases, and 11 bases had no gene match. The CDR3 contains 16 residues. Germline assignment: CDR1 MNHNY and CDR2 SVGAGI (reference sequence). The CDR3 region is CASSFSGWTGAEKLFF. CDR3 sequence (DNA): TGTGCCAGCAGTTTCTCCGGTTGGACAGGGGCCGAAAAACTGTTTTTT.

Comments on this clone: Other DNA sequences from this sample encode an identical CDR3 as well. The rearrangement joins TRBV4-1 to TRBJ2-7, with 10 bases matching TRBD2. The CDR3 length is 15 residues. The trim removed 3 bases at V and 3 bases at J, leaving 5 bases unmatched. In germline, CDR1 is MGHRA, CDR2 YSYEKL. The CDR3: CASSHRTSGFYEQYF. DNA of the CDR3: TGCGCCAGCAGCCATCGGACTAGCGGTTTCTACGAGCAGTACTTC.

The chain has TRBV25-1 and TRBJ2-3; D possibly corresponds to TRBD1 (5 bases). The germline V gene encodes CDR1 MGHDK and CDR2 SYGVNS. The CDR3 consists of 14 residues. Trimming took 7 bases from V and 4 from J, leaving 15 bases between them. CDR3 in amino acids: CASNQGYSADTQYF. Written as DNA, the CDR3 is TGTGCCAGCAATCAGGGATACAGTGCAGATACGCAGTATTTT.

The chain is built from TRBV6-4 and TRBJ1-4, with 10 nucleotides matching TRBD1. Germline V gene data show CDR1 as MRHNA and CDR2 as SNTAGT. CDR3 length: 18 amino acids. Losses at the gene ends were 6 bases for V and 1 base for J; bases not matched to a gene: 11. CDR3 sequence: CASRGEGTGVVTNEKLFF. CDR3 nucleotides: TGTGCCAGCAGGGGGGAAGGGACAGGGGTGGTAACTAATGAAAAACTGTTTTTT.

The table lists this clone with a count of one. Additional DNA sequences in this sample encode the identical CDR3. This rearrangement joins TRBV27 to TRBJ2-1; D uncertain. The germline V and J ends were trimmed by 5 bases and 0 bases, with 8 bases remaining between them. The germline V gene has CDR1 MNHEY and CDR2 SMNVEV (reference sequence). The CDR3 consists of 14 residues. The CDR3, as DNA: TGTGCCAGCAGTCCCTTGGGCTCCTACAATGAGCAGTTCTTC. Encoded protein: CASSPLGSYNEQFF.

The chain joins TRBV5-1 to TRBJ1-4, with a weak D call TRBD1 (6 bases). The CDR3 spans 17 residues. Trimming shortened V by 4 bases and J by 0 bases, and 16 bases separated the two germline ends. Germline V CDR1 and CDR2: SGHRS, YFSETQ. The CDR3 is CASSLVPGHATNEKLFF. The DNA for the CDR3 is TGCGCCAGCAGCCTTGTCCCGGGACACGCAACTAATGAAAAACTGTTTTTT.

V gene TRBV9 combines with J gene TRBJ1-3; maybe TRBD1 (6 bases). The CDR3 is 15 amino acids. Trimming cost V 3 bases and J 4 bases, with 14 bases left between them. Germline V gene data show CDR1 as SGDLS and CDR2 as YYNGEE. The CDR3 reads CASSGHPGTGNTIYF. The CDR3 region has the DNA TGTGCCAGCAGCGGGCATCCCGGGACAGGAAACACCATATATTTT. Using reference TRBV9 and TRBJ1-3 for the parts outside the CDR3, the full variable domain is DSGVTQTPKHLITATGQRVTLRCSPRSGDLSVYWYQQSLDQGLQFLIQYYNGEERAKGNILERFSAQQFPDLHSELNLSSLELGDSALYFCASSGHPGTGNTIYFGEGSWLTVV.

Remarks on this clone: The same CDR3 is also encoded by other DNA sequences in this sample. The chain employs TRBV30 and TRBJ2-7; the D call may be TRBD1 or TRBD2 (5 bases each). Trimming pared 0 bases from V and 2 bases from J, leaving 5 bases between. Germline V gives CDR1 GTSNPN, CDR2 SVGIG (reference sequence). This CDR3 is built from 12 residues. The DNA of the CDR3 is TGTGCCTGGAGTGTGGGGGCCTACGAGCAGTACTTC. It encodes CAWSVGAYEQYF.